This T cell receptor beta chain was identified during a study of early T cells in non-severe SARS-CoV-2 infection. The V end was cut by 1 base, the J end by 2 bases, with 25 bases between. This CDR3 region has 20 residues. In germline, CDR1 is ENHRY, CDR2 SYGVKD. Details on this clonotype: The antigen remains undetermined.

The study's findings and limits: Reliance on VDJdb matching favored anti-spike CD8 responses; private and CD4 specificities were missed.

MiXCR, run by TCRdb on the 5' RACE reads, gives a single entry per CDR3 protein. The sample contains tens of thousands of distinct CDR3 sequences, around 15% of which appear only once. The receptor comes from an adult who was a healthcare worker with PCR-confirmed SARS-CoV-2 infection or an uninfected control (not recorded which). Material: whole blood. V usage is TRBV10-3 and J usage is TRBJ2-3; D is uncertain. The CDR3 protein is CAISEFQRVRTRWSTDTQYF. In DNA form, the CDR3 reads TGTGCCATCAGTGAGTTCCAGAGAGTGCGCACACGTTGGTCCACAGATACGCAGTATTTT.